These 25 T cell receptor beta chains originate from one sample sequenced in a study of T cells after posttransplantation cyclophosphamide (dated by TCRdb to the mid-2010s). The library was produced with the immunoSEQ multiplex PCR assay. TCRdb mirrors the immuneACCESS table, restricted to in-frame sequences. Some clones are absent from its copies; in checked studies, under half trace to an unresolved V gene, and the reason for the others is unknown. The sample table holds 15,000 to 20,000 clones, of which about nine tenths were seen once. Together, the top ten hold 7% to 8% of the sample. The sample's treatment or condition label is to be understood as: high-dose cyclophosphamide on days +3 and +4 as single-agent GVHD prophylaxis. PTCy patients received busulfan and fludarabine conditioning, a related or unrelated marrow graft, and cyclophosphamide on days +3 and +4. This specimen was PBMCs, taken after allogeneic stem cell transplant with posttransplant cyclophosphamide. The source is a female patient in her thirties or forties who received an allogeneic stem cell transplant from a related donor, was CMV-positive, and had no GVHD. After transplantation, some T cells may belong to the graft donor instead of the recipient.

The CDR3 loop reads CAWSVMGQIYGYTF. Here the CDR3 DNA reads TGTGCCTGGAGTGTAATGGGACAGATCTATGGCTACACCTTC. The rearrangement uses TRBV30 and TRBJ1-2; TRBD1 agrees at 7 bases. Germline CDR1 GTSNPN, CDR2 SVGIG (reference sequence). Trimming removed 0 bases from V and 4 bases from J; junction bases left unmatched: 5. This CDR3 spans 14 amino acids.

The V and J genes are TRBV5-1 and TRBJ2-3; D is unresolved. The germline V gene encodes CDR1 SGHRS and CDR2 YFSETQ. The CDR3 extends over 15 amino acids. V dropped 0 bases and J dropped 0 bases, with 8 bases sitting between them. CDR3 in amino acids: CASSLDATSTDTQYF. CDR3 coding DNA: TGCGCCAGCAGCTTGGATGCGACTAGCACAGATACGCAGTATTTT.

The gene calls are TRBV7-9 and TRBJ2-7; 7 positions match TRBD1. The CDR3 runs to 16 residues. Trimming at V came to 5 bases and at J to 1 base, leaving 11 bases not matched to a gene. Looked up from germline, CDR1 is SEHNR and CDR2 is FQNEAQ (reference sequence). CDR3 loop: CASSTSRAGGSYEQYF. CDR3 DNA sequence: TGTGCCAGCAGCACTAGTCGGGCAGGGGGATCCTACGAGCAGTACTTC.

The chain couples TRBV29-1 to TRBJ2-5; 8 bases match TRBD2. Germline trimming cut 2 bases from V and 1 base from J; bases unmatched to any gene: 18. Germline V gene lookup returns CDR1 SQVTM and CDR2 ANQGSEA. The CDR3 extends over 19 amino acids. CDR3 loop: CSVERMGREVNLLQETQYF. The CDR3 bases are TGCAGCGTTGAACGGATGGGGCGGGAGGTCAATCTGCTCCAAGAGACCCAGTACTTC.

In DNA form, the CDR3 reads TGTGCCAGCAGTTTCCCAGGGGCCCCCTCGGGCGGTGAGCAGTTCTTC. This translates into CASSFPGAPSGGEQFF. The V call is TRBV7-9, the J call TRBJ2-1; weak D call: TRBD1 (6 bases). CDR3 length: 16 residues. From germline, CDR1 is SEHNR and CDR2 FQNEAQ (reference sequence). With 6 bases removed from V and 9 bases from J, the gap between germline ends came to 24 bases.

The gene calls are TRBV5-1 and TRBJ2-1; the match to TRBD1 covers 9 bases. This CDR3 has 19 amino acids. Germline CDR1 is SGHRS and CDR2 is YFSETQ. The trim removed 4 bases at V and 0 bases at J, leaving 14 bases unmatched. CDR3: CASSAGTGGFSGSYNEQFF. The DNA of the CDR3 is TGCGCCAGCAGCGCGGGTACAGGGGGCTTTTCGGGCTCCTACAATGAGCAGTTCTTC. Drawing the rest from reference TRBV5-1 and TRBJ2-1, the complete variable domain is KAGVTQTPRYLIKTRGQQVTLSCSPISGHRSVSWYQQTPGQGLQFLFEYFSETQRNKGNFPGRFSGRQFSNSRSEMNVSTLELGDSALYLCASSAGTGGFSGSYNEQFFGPGTRLTVL.

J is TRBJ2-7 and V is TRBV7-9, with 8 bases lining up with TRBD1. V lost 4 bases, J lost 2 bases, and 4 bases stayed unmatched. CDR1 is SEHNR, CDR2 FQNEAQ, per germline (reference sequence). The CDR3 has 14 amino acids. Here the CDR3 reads CASSSRQGTYEQYF. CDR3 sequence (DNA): TGTGCCAGCAGCTCTAGACAGGGGACCTACGAGCAGTACTTC. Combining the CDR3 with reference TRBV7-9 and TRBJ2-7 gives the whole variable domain DTGVSQNPRHKITKRGQNVTFRCDPISEHNRLYWYRQTLGQGPEFLTYFQNEAQLEKSRLLSDRFSAERPKGSFSTLEIQRTEQGDSAMYLCASSSRQGTYEQYFGPGTRLTVT.

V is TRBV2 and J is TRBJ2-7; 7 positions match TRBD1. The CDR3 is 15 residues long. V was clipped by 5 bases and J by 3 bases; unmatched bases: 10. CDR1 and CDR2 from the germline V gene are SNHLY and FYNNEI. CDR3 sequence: CASSLGQQNFYEQYF. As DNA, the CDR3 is TGTGCCAGCAGTTTGGGACAGCAAAATTTCTACGAGCAGTACTTC. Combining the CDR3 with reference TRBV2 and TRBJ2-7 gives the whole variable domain EPEVTQTPSHQVTQMGQEVILRCVPISNHLYFYWYRQILGQKVEFLVSFYNNEISEKSEIFDDQFSVERPDGSNFTLKIRSTKLEDSAMYFCASSLGQQNFYEQYFGPGTRLTVT.

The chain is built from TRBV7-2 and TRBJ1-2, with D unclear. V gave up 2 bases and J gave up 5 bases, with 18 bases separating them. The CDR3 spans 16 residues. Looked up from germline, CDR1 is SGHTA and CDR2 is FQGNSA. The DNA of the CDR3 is TGTGCCAGCAGCTTATTGTCCGGTCATTCCTCTTATGGCTACACCTTC. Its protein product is CASSLLSGHSSYGYTF. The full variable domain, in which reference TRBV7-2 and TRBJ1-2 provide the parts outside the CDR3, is GAGVSQSPSNKVTEKGKDVELRCDPISGHTALYWYRQSLGQGLEFLIYFQGNSAPDKSGLPSDRFSAERTGGSVSTLTIQRTQQEDSAVYLCASSLLSGHSSYGYTFGSGTRLTVV.

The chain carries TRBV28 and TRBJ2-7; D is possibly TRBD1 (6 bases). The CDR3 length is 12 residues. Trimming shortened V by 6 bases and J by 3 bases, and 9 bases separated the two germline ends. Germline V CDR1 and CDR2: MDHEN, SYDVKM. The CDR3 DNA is TGTGCCAGCAGCCCGGACAGCTACGAGCAGTACTTC. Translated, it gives CASSPDSYEQYF.

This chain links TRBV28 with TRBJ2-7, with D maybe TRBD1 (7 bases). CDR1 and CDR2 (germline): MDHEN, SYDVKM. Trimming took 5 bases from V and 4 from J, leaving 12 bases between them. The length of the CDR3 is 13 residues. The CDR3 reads CASSPGGRYEQYF. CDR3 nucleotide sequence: TGTGCCAGCAGTCCAGGGGGGAGGTACGAGCAGTACTTC.

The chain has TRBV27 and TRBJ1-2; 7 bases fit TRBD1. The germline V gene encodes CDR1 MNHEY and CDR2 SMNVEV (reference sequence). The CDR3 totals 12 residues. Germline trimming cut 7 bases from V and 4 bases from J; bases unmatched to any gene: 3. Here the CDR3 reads CASKGATYGYTF. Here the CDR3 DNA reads TGTGCCAGCAAGGGGGCGACCTATGGCTACACCTTC.

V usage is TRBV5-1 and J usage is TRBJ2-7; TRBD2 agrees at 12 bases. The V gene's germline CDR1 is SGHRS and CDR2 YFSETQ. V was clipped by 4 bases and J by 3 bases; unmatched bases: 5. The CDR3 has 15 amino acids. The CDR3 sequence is CASSRLAGANYEQYF. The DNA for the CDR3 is TGCGCCAGCAGCCGACTAGCGGGAGCCAACTACGAGCAGTACTTC.

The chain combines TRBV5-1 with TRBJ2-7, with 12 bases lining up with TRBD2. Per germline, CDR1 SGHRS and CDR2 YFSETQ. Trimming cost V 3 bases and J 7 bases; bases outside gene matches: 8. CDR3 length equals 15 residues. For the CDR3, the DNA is TGCGCCAGCAGCTGGGGGACTAGCGGGTCGGTTGAGCAGTACTTC. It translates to CASSWGTSGSVEQYF.

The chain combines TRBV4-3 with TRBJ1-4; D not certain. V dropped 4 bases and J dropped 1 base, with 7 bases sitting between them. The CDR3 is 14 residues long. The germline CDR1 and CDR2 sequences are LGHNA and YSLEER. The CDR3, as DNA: TGCGCCAGCAGCCCAACTCTAACTAATGAAAAACTGTTTTTT. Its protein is CASSPTLTNEKLFF.

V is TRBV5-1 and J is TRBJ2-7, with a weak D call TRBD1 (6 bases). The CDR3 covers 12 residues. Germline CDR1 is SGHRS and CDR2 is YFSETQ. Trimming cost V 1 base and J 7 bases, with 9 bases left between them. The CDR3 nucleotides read TGCGCCAGCAGCTTGACAGGGTGGGAGCAGTACTTC. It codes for CASSLTGWEQYF.

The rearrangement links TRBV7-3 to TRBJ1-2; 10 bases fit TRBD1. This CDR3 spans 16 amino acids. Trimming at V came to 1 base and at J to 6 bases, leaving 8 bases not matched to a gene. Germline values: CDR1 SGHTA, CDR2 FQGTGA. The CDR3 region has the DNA TGTGCCAGCAGCTTAAATATGGGGACAGGGGTAAATGGCTACACCTTC. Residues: CASSLNMGTGVNGYTF.

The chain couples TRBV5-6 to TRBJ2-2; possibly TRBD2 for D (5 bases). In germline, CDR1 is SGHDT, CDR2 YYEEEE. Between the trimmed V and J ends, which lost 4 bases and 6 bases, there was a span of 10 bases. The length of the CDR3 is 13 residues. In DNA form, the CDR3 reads TGTGCCAGCAGCGGGAGTCGGGCCGGGGAGCTGTTTTTT. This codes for CASSGSRAGELFF.

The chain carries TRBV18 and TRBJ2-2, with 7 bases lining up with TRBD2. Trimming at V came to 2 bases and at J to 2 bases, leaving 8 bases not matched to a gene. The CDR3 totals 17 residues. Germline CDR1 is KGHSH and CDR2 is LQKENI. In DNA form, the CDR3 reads TGTGCCAGCTCACCAAAGCTAGCGGAGCTTAACACCGGGGAGCTGTTTTTT. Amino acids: CASSPKLAELNTGELFF.

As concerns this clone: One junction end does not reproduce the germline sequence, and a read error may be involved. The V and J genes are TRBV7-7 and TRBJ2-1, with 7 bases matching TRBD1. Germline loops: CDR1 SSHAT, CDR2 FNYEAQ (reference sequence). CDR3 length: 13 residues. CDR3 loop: CASSFRQGDEQFF. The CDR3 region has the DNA TGTGCTAGCAGCTTCCGACAGGGTGATGAGCAGTTCTTC. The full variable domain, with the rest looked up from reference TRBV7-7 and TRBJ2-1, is GAGVSQSPRYKVTKRGQDVTLRCDPISSHATLYWYQQALGQGPEFLTYFNYEAQPDKSGLPSDRFSAERPEGSISTLTIQRTEQRDSAMYRCASSFRQGDEQFFGPGTRLTVL.

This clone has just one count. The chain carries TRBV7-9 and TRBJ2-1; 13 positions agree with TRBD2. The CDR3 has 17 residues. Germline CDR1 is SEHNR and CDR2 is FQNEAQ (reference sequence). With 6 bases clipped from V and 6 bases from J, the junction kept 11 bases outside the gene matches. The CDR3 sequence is CASRRLGLAGFGNEQFF. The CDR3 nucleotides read TGTGCCAGCAGACGTTTGGGACTAGCGGGATTTGGCAATGAGCAGTTCTTC. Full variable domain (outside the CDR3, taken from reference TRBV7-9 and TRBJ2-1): DTGVSQNPRHKITKRGQNVTFRCDPISEHNRLYWYRQTLGQGPEFLTYFQNEAQLEKSRLLSDRFSAERPKGSFSTLEIQRTEQGDSAMYLCASRRLGLAGFGNEQFFGPGTRLTVL.

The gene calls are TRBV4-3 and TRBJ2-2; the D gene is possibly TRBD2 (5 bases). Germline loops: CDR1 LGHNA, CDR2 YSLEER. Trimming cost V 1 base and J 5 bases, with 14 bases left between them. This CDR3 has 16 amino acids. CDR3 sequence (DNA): TGCGCCAGCAGCCAAGTTGAGGGAGTGGGGACCGGGGAGCTGTTTTTT. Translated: CASSQVEGVGTGELFF.

The CDR3 here is CASSERGGMNTEAFF. The CDR3 DNA is TGTGCCAGCAGTGAAAGGGGCGGCATGAACACTGAAGCTTTCTTT. V and J are TRBV2 and TRBJ1-1, with a weak D call TRBD1 (5 bases). Germline-derived CDR1 and CDR2 are SNHLY and FYNNEI. This CDR3 has 15 residues. The ends were cut back, 2 bases at V and 0 bases at J, with 10 bases in the middle.

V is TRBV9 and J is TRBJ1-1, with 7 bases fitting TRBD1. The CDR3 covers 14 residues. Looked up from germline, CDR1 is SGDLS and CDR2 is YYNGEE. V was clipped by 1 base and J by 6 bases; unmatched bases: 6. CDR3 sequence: CASSVQGGRSEAFF. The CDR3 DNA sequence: TGTGCCAGCAGCGTACAGGGGGGCCGCTCTGAAGCTTTCTTT.

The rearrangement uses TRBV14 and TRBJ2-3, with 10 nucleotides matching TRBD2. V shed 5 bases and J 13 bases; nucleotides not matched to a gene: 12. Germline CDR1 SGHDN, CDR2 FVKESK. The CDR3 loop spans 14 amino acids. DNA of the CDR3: TGTGCCAGCAGCTATTCGACTAGCGGGTCTGGGAAGTATTTT. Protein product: CASSYSTSGSGKYF. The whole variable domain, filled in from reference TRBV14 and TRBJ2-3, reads EAGVTQFPSHSVIEKGQTVTLRCDPISGHDNLYWYRRVMGKEIKFLLHFVKESKQDESGMPNNRFLAERTGGTYSTLKVQPAELEDSGVYFCASSYSTSGSGKYFGPGTRLTVL.